This T cell receptor (beta chain) stems from a study of patients and donors after allogeneic stem cell transplantation. Via MiXCR, TCRdb re-called the RT-PCR reads, giving one row per CDR3 protein. Of about a million distinct CDR3 sequences detected, roughly 17% appear once; the ten largest clones hold approximately 5.9%. The TCR sequence derives from a human donor who was either an allogeneic HSCT recipient or a stem cell or donor lymphocyte infusion donor (not recorded which). It is not recorded whose cells these are; they may come from a transplant donor. Material for sequencing was blood, either unsorted or a sorted T cell fraction (not recorded which).

CDR3 in amino acids: CASHPWRAGEETQYF. In DNA form, the CDR3 reads TGTGCCAGCCACCCCTGGAGGGCAGGGGAAGAGACCCAGTACTTC. The chain has TRBV28 and TRBJ2-5; D possibly uses TRBD1 or TRBD2 (6 bases each). The germline gives CDR1 MDHEN, CDR2 SYDVKM. The CDR3 loop spans 15 amino acids. The V end was cut by 8 bases, the J end by 3 bases, with 19 bases between.